Below, 15 T cell receptor beta chains from the same sample are listed, as sequenced in a study of human T cells and chemical hapten exposure. Specified time point: patch test 2, 6 weeks after DPC sensitization. Treatment described: therapeutic diphenylcyclopropenone sensitization with weekly scalp DPC. Using its own MiXCR run on the RACE reads, TCRdb lists one record per CDR3 protein. The sample yields some 82,000 distinct CDR3 sequences, about 6.6% seen once. Sample: whole blood, taken in connection with sensitization to the hapten diphenylcyclopropenone (DPC). Receptors were obtained from a woman in her twenties or thirties with alopecia areata. Some clones in this sample may be carry-over from other donors' samples.

This clonotype was observed many times. V and J are TRBV7-2 and TRBJ1-5, with a possible D match to TRBD1 (6 bases). Germline-derived CDR1 and CDR2 are SGHTA and FQGNSA. Deletions cut 3 bases from V and 2 bases from J, with 14 bases between. The CDR3 length is 16 residues. The CDR3 DNA follows: TGTGCCAGCAGCTTCCAGGGGCCAGGGGGCAATCAGCCCCAGCATTTT. Translated: CASSFQGPGGNQPQHF.

This clonotype has ten or more counts. This sequence joins TRBV10-3 and TRBJ1-3; D not certain. The CDR3 runs 15 residues. CDR1 is ENHRY, CDR2 SYGVKD, per germline. Trimming stripped 3 bases from V and 0 bases from J, with 9 bases between. CDR3 protein: CAISDGPSSGNTIYF. The DNA for the CDR3 is TGTGCCATCAGTGATGGACCCTCCTCTGGAAACACCATATATTTT.

J is TRBJ2-3 and V is TRBV7-6; D call uncertain. This CDR3 has 13 residues. Trimming pared 5 bases from V and 4 bases from J, leaving 10 bases between. The germline V gene encodes CDR1 SGHVS and CDR2 FNYEAQ. The CDR3 sequence: CASSLLPADTQYF. CDR3 nucleotides: TGTGCCAGCAGCCTACTACCGGCAGATACGCAGTATTTT.

This clonotype was seen a single time. With a much larger clone just one base away, this may be a read error. The chain carries TRBV24-1 and TRBJ2-3; no clear D. This CDR3 is built from 14 residues. The germline CDR1 and CDR2 sequences are KGHDR and SFDVKD. V was shortened by 7 bases and J by 2 bases, with 12 bases between the two germline ends. CDR3 sequence (DNA): TGTGCCACCAGAGGTAGGCAATCCACAGATACGCAGTATTTT. This encodes CATRGRQSTDTQYF.

The genes are TRBV11-2 and TRBJ1-3, with D unresolved. There are 13 residues in the CDR3. The V end lost 0 bases, the J end lost 4 bases, and 4 bases lay between the germline ends. Germline V gene lookup returns CDR1 SGHAT and CDR2 FQNNGV. CDR3 sequence: CASSLDRGNTIYF. CDR3 DNA sequence: TGTGCCAGCAGCTTAGATCGGGGAAACACCATATATTTT.

This clonotype was recorded a few times. The CDR3 protein is CASSDGMSFEKLFF. Here the CDR3 DNA reads TGTGCCAGCTCCGACGGGATGAGTTTTGAAAAACTGTTTTTT. This chain joins TRBV12-3 or TRBV12-4 and TRBJ1-4; D call uncertain. The CDR3 totals 14 residues. Trimming took off 8 bases at V and 7 bases at J, with 17 bases between the two ends.

V usage is TRBV5-1 and J usage is TRBJ1-1, with 9 bases aligning to TRBD1. Germline lookup yields CDR1 SGHRS and CDR2 YFSETQ. V trimming: 1 base; J trimming: 0 bases; junction bases outside the gene matches: 10. The CDR3 has 18 residues. The CDR3 bases are TGCGCCAGCAGCTTGATCCCGGGACAGGGATCGTTGAACACTGAAGCTTTCTTT. It encodes CASSLIPGQGSLNTEAFF. Full variable domain (remainder filled in from reference TRBV5-1 and TRBJ1-1): KAGVTQTPRYLIKTRGQQVTLSCSPISGHRSVSWYQQTPGQGLQFLFEYFSETQRNKGNFPGRFSGRQFSNSRSEMNVSTLELGDSALYLCASSLIPGQGSLNTEAFFGQGTRLTVV.

This clonotype came up many times. The V gene is TRBV10-3, the J gene TRBJ1-4; D possibly corresponds to TRBD1 (5 bases). V lost 2 bases and J 8 bases, leaving 15 bases between the germline ends. Germline CDR1 ENHRY, CDR2 SYGVKD. The CDR3 extends over 15 amino acids. The CDR3, as DNA: TGTGCCATCAGTGAGCGCCGGGGCCTTGAAGAAAAACTGTTTTTT. Its translation is CAISERRGLEEKLFF.

This clonotype was seen many times. The rearrangement links TRBV10-3 to TRBJ1-2; 7 bases match TRBD1. The V and J ends lost 5 bases and 2 bases, in that order; junction bases with no gene match: 11. In germline, CDR1 is ENHRY, CDR2 SYGVKD. The CDR3 loop spans 16 amino acids. The CDR3 here is CAISPGQSNLNYGYTF. The CDR3 DNA reads as TGTGCCATCAGTCCGGGACAGAGTAACTTGAACTATGGCTACACCTTC.

This sequence joins TRBV12-5 and TRBJ2-1, with D maybe TRBD2 (5 bases). V lost 5 bases to trimming and J lost 3 bases, with 8 bases between them. Germline assignment: CDR1 LGHNT and CDR2 FRNRAP. The CDR3 has 13 amino acids. The CDR3 nucleotides are TGTGCTAGTGGTCAACGGGGCTACAATGAGCAGTTCTTC. Translation gives CASGQRGYNEQFF.

This clonotype was found many times. The J gene is TRBJ1-5, the V gene TRBV19; D possibly corresponds to TRBD1 (5 bases). The CDR3 has 13 residues. Germline-derived CDR1 and CDR2 are LNHDA and SQIVND (reference sequence). V lost 8 bases to trimming and J lost 3 bases, with 11 bases between them. CDR3 DNA sequence: TGTGCCAGTCAGGACAATCTCAATCAGCCCCAGCATTTT. Translating it yields CASQDNLNQPQHF.

This clonotype has a count of ten or more. The chain has TRBV27 and TRBJ1-1, with a tentative D call TRBD1 (5 bases). The germline V gene encodes CDR1 MNHEY and CDR2 SMNVEV (reference sequence). Deletions cut 2 bases from V and 7 bases from J, with 8 bases between. This CDR3 spans 12 amino acids. CDR3 sequence reads: CASSLEQGEAFF. The CDR3 DNA sequence: TGTGCCAGCAGTTTAGAGCAGGGTGAAGCTTTCTTT.

The chain is built from TRBV20-1 and TRBJ1-1; D ambiguous. Germline V gene lookup returns CDR1 DFQATT and CDR2 SNEGSKA (reference sequence). Trimming cost V 4 bases and J 2 bases, with 20 bases left between them. This CDR3 spans 16 amino acids. The chain's CDR3 is CSAIYPDGGKNTEAFF. The CDR3 nucleotides read TGCAGTGCTATTTATCCAGACGGAGGAAAAAACACTGAAGCTTTCTTT.

The gene calls are TRBV9 and TRBJ1-5; maybe TRBD1 (5 bases). The V and J ends lost 0 bases and 4 bases respectively, with 8 bases between them. The germline CDR1 and CDR2 sequences are SGDLS and YYNGEE. The CDR3 runs to 14 residues. In DNA form, the CDR3 reads TGTGCCAGCAGCGTAGAGACAGTTAATCAGCCCCAGCATTTT. Protein sequence: CASSVETVNQPQHF.

Many counts were recorded for this clonotype. The chain employs TRBV12-3 or TRBV12-4 and TRBJ1-2; a weak D match, TRBD1 (5 bases). Between the trimmed V and J ends, which lost 7 bases and 2 bases, there was a span of 11 bases. CDR3 length: 13 amino acids. CDR3 sequence (DNA): TGTGCCAGCAAAGCGGGGGGGAACTATGGCTACACCTTC. Its protein is CASKAGGNYGYTF.